This T cell receptor beta chain was recovered during a study of cytomegalovirus exposure and HLA in healthy donors listed by TCRdb under 2017. For the wider study: An earlier analysis of approximately 590 of the donors reported roughly 270 Gb of sequence data and 117 million unique TCR beta sequences from about 179 million T cells. An early release covering more than 500 HLA-typed donors comprised about 310 gigabases of sequencing data and around 85 million unique TCR sequences. Of the roughly 400 genotyped donors, roughly 80% fell in the genetic ancestry cluster associated with self-reported Caucasian donors. The study aimed to test whether signatures of past pathogen exposure could be identified by cataloging public T cell receptors. The T cell repertoires of around 670 subjects were profiled by immunosequencing and related to cytomegalovirus serostatus. Besides the first cohort of approximately 710 subjects, a separate validation cohort made up of 120 different subjects was used. High-throughput TCR immunosequencing, statistical association of individual TCRs with disease status, and machine learning were combined to predict cytomegalovirus infection status. A later analysis re-examined previously published TCR beta repertoires from 500 to 700 donors and added high-resolution HLA genotyping to investigate patterns of TCR occurrence. The later analysis used no new phenotypic data to find candidate immune exposures, relying instead on TCR beta sequences and their occurrence across donors. An earlier analysis of about 600 of the donors used high-throughput TCR beta sequencing to judge whether each TCR beta V gene segment behaved as functional or pseudogenic. Donor age, sex, ethnicity and CMV serostatus were compiled alongside the repertoire data. A later genetic analysis took genome-wide SNP genotypes for about 65% of the 666 donors and used that subset as a discovery cohort. All discovery cohort repertoires had been generated on a single sequencing platform. Both class I and class II loci were covered by HLA typing, at four-digit resolution. Typing coverage varied by locus: about 620-630 donors for A, B, C, DRB1 and DQB1; under 550 for DQA1; more than 600 for DPA1; roughly 450 for DPB1. Because of strong linkage in the cohort, four or five DR-DQ haplotypes were treated as single units for association and clustering. Among almost 400 genotyped donors of the cohort, an average of about 240,000 unique TCR beta nucleotide sequences were sequenced per donor, 15% to 20% of them non-productive. The research as a whole found: In vitro tests confirmed that a few of the cytomegalovirus-associated TCR beta chains recognize cytomegalovirus antigens. Most CMV-associated TCR beta chains appeared to be HLA-restricted in a later analysis, and the HLA associations seemed to be driven largely by CMV exposure. Some IMGT-functional V segments, including TRBV6-2 and TRBV6-3, could not be told apart with the 87-base-pair reads, so those segments were excluded. A further reported finding was that TCR beta sequences accurately predicted the HLA-A and HLA-B alleles for most subjects in the first cohort. According to a later analysis, parvovirus B19, influenza, CMV and Epstein-Barr virus appeared linked to several top co-occurrence clusters. Only TCR beta chains were sequenced in this cohort, and the absence of alpha or paired-chain data limited detectable features. In an earlier analysis of some 500 of the donors, most TCR beta V segments were observed in productive rearrangements about 90% or about 30% of the time, broadly matching IMGT annotations. In a later genetic analysis, fewer N-insertions in productive TCRs were reported among donors in an Asian-associated ancestry cluster than the roughly 710-donor mean. When HLA alleles, especially DR and DQ, strongly co-occurred, TCR associations were difficult to assign to individual alleles. A total of about 180 TCR beta chains were listed by the study as associated with cytomegalovirus. In a later analysis, the rate of TCR association differed among HLA loci, with DRB1 alleles having the most associated TCRs and HLA-C alleles having the fewest. A later analysis associated about 17,000 TCR beta sequences with specific HLA alleles at a false discovery rate of 0.05. The authors suggested that the approach could potentially be extended to other disease states and immunological phenotypes. Correlated functional status among segregating V segments might be attributable to linkage disequilibrium, but an unknown experimental factor could not be ruled out. Because HLA typing was missing for some donors at each locus, association tests included only the typed subset. A later analysis found that HLA-associated TCR beta chains were more clonally expanded and had lower generation probabilities than equally common non-associated chains. Roughly uniform sequencing depth across donors was assumed in presence/absence analyses, although this assumption may not hold. In a later genetic analysis, a missense DCLRE1C variant was associated with V-gene and J-gene trimming of TCR beta chains, and the association was replicated in an independent cohort. A cluster of highly shared sequence variants was judged likely to represent a technical artifact of the sequencing pipeline. In both the original and validation cohorts, the classifier was reported to diagnose cytomegalovirus status with high specificity and sensitivity. Because counts were too low, 15 to 20 rarely observed V segments, including chromosome 9 orphons, were left out of the earlier analysis of 500 to 650 of the donors. Most TCR sequences were seen in very few donors, while some public TCRs were found in many individuals. CMV serostatus was the only immune exposure information available for the cohort.

As concerns this clone: Its antigen has not been determined. Base qualities are not provided; no much larger clone lies one nucleotide away.

According to the germline V gene, CDR1 reads SQVTM and CDR2 reads ANQGSEA. V gives up 4 bases and J gives up 8 bases, and the segment between their germline ends measures 17 bases. The CDR3 runs 13 residues from the cysteine to the phenylalanine. Only CDR3 DNA remains: 39 bases, in frame from the first base. Library creation used the immunoSEQ multiplex PCR assay. For the multiplex PCR, a mixture combining 60 forward primers for TCR Vbeta segments and 13 reverse primers for TCR Jbeta segments was used. A multiplex PCR assay on genomic DNA amplified the CDR3 region of rearranged TCR beta genes. The Illumina HiSeq System was used to sequence the amplified TCR beta libraries as 87-base-pair reads. In the authors' own workflow: A later analysis tallied about 77 million unique TCR beta chains across the 666 repertoires, and about 10 million of those chains were shared by two or more donors. To remove PCR and sequencing errors, raw reads were error-corrected and collapsed into unique sequences using a nearest-neighbor algorithm that merged closely related sequences. V, D and J gene segments were assigned by aligning CDR3 sequences to IMGT reference sequences. For a sequence to be retained, a match of at least six nucleotides was required to both a V gene segment and a J gene segment. A rearrangement counted as productive if the CDR3 had no stop codons and remained in frame with V and J, and every other rearrangement counted as non-productive. CDR3 was defined according to IMGT convention as the region running from the second conserved V-encoded cysteine to the conserved J-encoded phenylalanine. The earlier analysis of roughly 590 of the donors excluded sequences that lacked an unambiguous match to a single V gene segment. In an earlier analysis of approximately 550 of the donors, V segments were called functional above 56.7% productive rearrangements and were called segregating when the between-donor standard deviation exceeded 5%. A statistical classification framework was developed to diagnose cytomegalovirus status using the catalog of TCR beta chain sequences. V and J gene assignment, in a later analysis, came from comparing TCR nucleotide sequences with IMGT/GENE-DB human TR gene sequences. A later analysis assigned CDR3 sequences and most-parsimonious VDJ recombination scenarios with the TCRdist pipeline. In a later analysis, each TCR beta chain was defined by its CDR3 amino acid sequence together with its V-gene family, and reads without a unique V-gene family were excluded. As a way to deal with suspected cross-contamination and a sequencing artifact, a later analysis dropped hundreds of nucleotide sequences that were highly shared and had low generation probability. For each public chain, a later analysis derived a clonal expansion index from normalized ranks of inferred template counts within each repertoire. Generation probabilities in a later analysis came from a VDJ recombination model fitted to out-of-frame rearrangements, and those results were checked against IGoR. Hypergeometric tests were used in a later analysis to score TCR-TCR, TCR-HLA and TCR-CMV co-occurrence, with a repertoire-size bias correction applied to the TCR pairs. To estimate false discovery rates, a later analysis permuted the HLA or CMV assignments 20 times. In a later analysis, co-occurring TCRs were grouped using DBSCAN, and TCRdist sequence similarity was added for clustering within HLA-allele-positive subsets. For co-occurrence clustering, repertoires with fewer than 30,000 or more than 120,000 public chains were excluded, along with a handful of repertoires with anomalous nucleotide sharing. Imported from immuneACCESS, the table was reduced by TCRdb to in-frame sequences with V and J called. These copies leave out some clones; in studies compared against another copy, an unresolved V gene accounts for under half, and the cause of the remainder is not known. V, J and clone size derive from that table, while D and trimming were established from the DNA sequence. In this sample the table shows 150,000 to 180,000 clones, 65% to 75% of which occur a single time. The ten largest make up approximately 2.8% of the sample.

The cohort consisted of some 730 healthy bone marrow donors. Cohort members were all nominally healthy when sampled, although unrecorded immune exposures were likely present. The donor was CMV seronegative and was included in the group of a few hundred seronegative cohort members. Every donor gave a peripheral blood sample, and the peripheral blood mononuclear cells from that sample were used for TCR beta sequencing. Genomic DNA extraction from the blood cell samples was performed with the Qiagen DNeasy Blood Extraction Kit. Rearrangement joined TRBV29-1 to TRBJ1-2, with a weak D call of TRBD1 (6 bases match). The source material was PBMCs. The sequence came from a man aged 18 to 30 in good health and CMV-seronegative. This receptor has the CDR3 CSVAGRNGGGYTF. The DNA sequence reads TGCAGCGTTGCAGGACGGAATGGGGGCGGCTACACCTTC.